A single sample gave rise to the 5 T cell receptor beta chains below, sequenced in a study of T cell responses to AZD1222 COVID-19 vaccine. TCRdb's copy holds only in-frame clones and misses some; the assay was immunoSEQ multiplex PCR. Among approximately 77,000 clones, just over 90% were seen once, and the ten largest hold 6% to 8.5%. Sequencing was performed on peripheral blood, taken on day 0 of MenACWY control vaccination. Receptors originate from an adult in good health.

The chain is built from TRBV9 and TRBJ2-3; D tentatively reads TRBD1 or TRBD2 (5 bases each). The germline V and J ends were trimmed by 0 bases and 5 bases, with 10 bases remaining between them. Germline CDR1 SGDLS, CDR2 YYNGEE. This CDR3 is built from 14 residues. Here the CDR3 reads CASSVGGFGDTQYF. The DNA of the CDR3 is TGTGCCAGCAGCGTAGGGGGGTTCGGAGATACGCAGTATTTT.

The chain has TRBV5-1 and TRBJ2-2; a possible D gene is TRBD1 (5 bases). Trimming pared 4 bases from V and 10 bases from J, leaving 14 bases between. This CDR3 is 13 amino acids long. Germline V gene lookup returns CDR1 SGHRS and CDR2 YFSETQ. The CDR3 sequence: CASSQDTHLELFF. CDR3 in DNA: TGCGCCAGCAGCCAGGACACCCACCTGGAGCTGTTTTTT. The variable domain in full, completed from reference TRBV5-1 and TRBJ2-2, reads KAGVTQTPRYLIKTRGQQVTLSCSPISGHRSVSWYQQTPGQGLQFLFEYFSETQRNKGNFPGRFSGRQFSNSRSEMNVSTLELGDSALYLCASSQDTHLELFFGEGSRLTVL.

This chain connects TRBV27 to TRBJ1-5; D not certain. V was shortened by 6 bases and J by 2 bases, with 11 bases between the two germline ends. Germline CDR1 MNHEY, CDR2 SMNVEV (reference sequence). CDR3 length equals 14 residues. The CDR3 loop is CASSNSNRNQPQHF. The CDR3 bases are TGTGCCAGCAGCAACAGCAACCGCAATCAGCCCCAGCATTTT.

The chain has TRBV28 and TRBJ1-2; D unclear. CDR1 is MDHEN and CDR2 is SYDVKM in the germline V gene. The CDR3 loop spans 13 amino acids. V was clipped by 4 bases and J by 0 bases, with 6 bases between them. CDR3 sequence (DNA): TGTGCCAGCAGTTCGACTACTAACTATGGCTACACCTTC. Translated, it gives CASSSTTNYGYTF.

The rearrangement joins TRBV11-2 to TRBJ1-2; no clear D. Germline values: CDR1 SGHAT, CDR2 FQNNGV. This CDR3 spans 17 amino acids. Trimming left V 1 base short and J 6 bases short, with 21 bases between. CDR3 loop: CASSLALGFEGGDGYTF. CDR3 bases: TGTGCCAGCAGCTTAGCTTTGGGCTTTGAGGGAGGCGATGGCTACACCTTC.